The entry below gives a single T cell receptor (beta chain) sequence along with its context. Its antigen is not known. Measured with immunoSEQ multiplex PCR; TCRdb has only the in-frame clones, and not every one. Of tens of thousands of clones in the sample, roughly 90% were seen once. This sample was included in a study of T cells in localized non-small cell lung cancer. The study, taken as a whole, reports: Among the tissues sampled, uninvolved adjacent lung had the highest T cell clonality, above tumor. A single tumor region was sequenced, leaving heterogeneity possible. Across samples, adjacent lung featured a median around 55 of the top 100 tumor clones.

In germline, CDR1 is MDHEN, CDR2 SYDVKM. The CDR3 sequence is 14 residues long. Trimming took 7 bases from V and 0 from J, leaving 10 bases between them. This receptor was obtained from a woman aged 35 to 70 with stage I lung adenocarcinoma. Specimen: peripheral blood, collected before any cancer treatment. The J gene is TRBJ1-3, the V gene TRBV28; no clear D. The CDR3 is CASTPMGSGNTIYF. The CDR3 DNA is TGTGCCAGCACCCCTATGGGCTCTGGAAACACCATATATTTT.